This T cell receptor beta chain was documented in a study of neoadjuvant anti-PD-1 for oral cavity cancer. Described time point: after neoadjuvant nivolumab, at surgical resection. Patients had newly diagnosed, untreated stage II-IVA oral cavity squamous cell carcinoma. These oral cavity squamous cell carcinomas were HPV-negative and locally advanced. PBMC libraries mostly used approximately 500 ng of input genomic DNA, with six replicates per sample. Profiling relied on immunoSEQ multiplex PCR, and the TCRdb table lists in-frame clones only, not all of them. This repertoire shows some 9,500 clones, around 68% found once; its top ten account for less than 5.5%. The CDR3 runs 13 residues. Germline V lookup: CDR1 SGHAT, CDR2 FQNNGV. With 3 bases removed from V and 3 bases from J, the gap between germline ends came to 8 bases.

The sequencing used PBMCs, collected after nivolumab (anti-PD-1) treatment. This TCR came from a person aged 40 to 85 with oral cavity squamous cell carcinoma. This chain uses TRBV11-2 with TRBJ1-1; D is uncertain. The CDR3 DNA is TGTGCCAGCAGCTTTCAGACCTACACTGAAGCTTTCTTT. Its translation is CASSFQTYTEAFF.